Presented here are 17 T cell receptor beta chains from one specimen sequenced in a study of human T cells and chemical hapten exposure. TCRdb re-called the RACE reads with MiXCR, one entry per CDR3 protein. Of about 90,000 distinct CDR3 sequences in the sample, 7.5% to 9.5% are singletons; the top ten hold 2% to 3%. As to time point: pre-sensitization, week 0. Treatment in this sample: therapeutic diphenylcyclopropenone sensitization with weekly scalp DPC. Sequenced material: whole blood, taken in connection with sensitization to the hapten diphenylcyclopropenone (DPC). These receptors were collected from a man aged 40-55 years with alopecia areata. Some clones in this sample may be carry-over from other donors' samples.

The rearrangement joins TRBV28 to TRBJ2-2; maybe TRBD2 (6 bases). Germline lookup yields CDR1 MDHEN and CDR2 SYDVKM. CDR3 length equals 15 residues. The V end lost 7 bases, the J end lost 4 bases, and 16 bases lay between the germline ends. CDR3 DNA sequence: TGTGCCAGCAACGTGGCGGGAAAAAGCACCGGGGAGCTGTTTTTT. The encoded protein is CASNVAGKSTGELFF.

This clonotype was counted a few times. CDR3 sequence: CASSLGQVLSYEQYV. CDR3 nucleotides: TGTGCCAGCAGCTTAGGCCAGGTCCTCTCCTACGAGCAGTACGTC. This chain connects TRBV13 to TRBJ2-7; D remains unclear. V was clipped by 0 bases and J by 0 bases, with 9 bases between them. The CDR3 contains 15 residues. Per the germline V gene, CDR1 is PRHDT and CDR2 is FYEKMQ (reference sequence).

At least ten counts were recorded for this clonotype. This rearrangement joins TRBV20-1 to TRBJ2-7, with TRBD1 matching over 11 bases. The CDR3 sequence is 14 residues long. V lost 5 bases to trimming and J lost 4 bases; unmatched junction nucleotides: 7. CDR1 and CDR2 (germline): DFQATT, SNEGSKA (reference sequence). The CDR3 is CSAVRTGGRYEQYF. CDR3 nucleotides: TGCAGTGCTGTCCGGACAGGGGGCAGGTACGAGCAGTACTTC.

The chain carries TRBV5-1 and TRBJ2-3; weak D call: TRBD1 (6 bases). The germline CDR1 and CDR2 sequences are SGHRS and YFSETQ. The CDR3 is 14 residues long. Trimming shortened V by 7 bases and J by 5 bases, and 17 bases separated the two germline ends. Here the CDR3 reads CASGGAGVRDTQYF. The CDR3 bases are TGCGCCAGCGGCGGAGCAGGGGTGAGAGATACGCAGTATTTT.

The chain couples TRBV2 to TRBJ2-7; D is ambiguous. This CDR3 contains 13 residues. CDR1 SNHLY and CDR2 FYNNEI come from the germline V gene. V lost 6 bases and J 6 bases, leaving 15 bases between the germline ends. Here the CDR3 DNA reads TGTGCCAGCAGGTTCGCGAGGCCCCTCGAGCAGTACGTC. Encoded protein: CASRFARPLEQYV.

This clonotype showed up just a few times. This chain connects TRBV27 to TRBJ2-3; perhaps D is TRBD1 or TRBD2 (5 bases each). Trimming removed 7 bases from V and 6 bases from J, with 14 bases in between. The CDR3 extends over 13 amino acids. CDR1 is MNHEY and CDR2 is SMNVEV in the germline V gene (reference sequence). As DNA, the CDR3 is TGTGCCAGCAAGTTCCTAGAGGGGGATACGCAGTATTTT. Its translation is CASKFLEGDTQYF.

This clonotype was seen many times. The chain recombines TRBV20-1 with TRBJ2-7; D gene uncertain. CDR1 is DFQATT and CDR2 is SNEGSKA in the germline V gene (reference sequence). The length of the CDR3 is 10 residues. The V end was cut by 5 bases, the J end by 2 bases, with 4 bases between. CDR3 in DNA: TGCAGTGCTGCCACCTACGAGCAGTACTTC. Its protein is CSAATYEQYF.

The rearrangement links TRBV14 to TRBJ1-2, with D unresolved. The CDR3 covers 13 residues. Between the trimmed V and J ends, which lost 8 bases and 2 bases, there was a span of 12 bases. CDR1 is SGHDN and CDR2 is FVKESK in the germline V gene. The CDR3 is CASSVPGNYGYTF. Here the CDR3 DNA reads TGTGCCAGCTCCGTTCCCGGCAACTATGGCTACACCTTC.

The table lists this clonotype with many counts. The gene calls are TRBV29-1 and TRBJ2-3; D gene ambiguous. CDR3 length equals 11 residues. Trimming took off 3 bases at V and 0 bases at J, with 1 base between the two ends. Looked up from germline, CDR1 is SQVTM and CDR2 is ANQGSEA. The CDR3 region has the DNA TGCAGCGTTGACAGCACAGATACGCAGTATTTT. This translates into CSVDSTDTQYF.

This clonotype was picked up a small number of times. The chain joins TRBV12-3 or TRBV12-4 to TRBJ2-5; maybe TRBD2 (5 bases). The CDR3 has 16 amino acids. Trimming cost V 3 bases and J 0 bases, with 14 bases left between them. CDR3 DNA: TGTGCCAGCAGTTTCCTCAGAAACGGGAACCAAGAGACCCAGTACTTC. This translates into CASSFLRNGNQETQYF.

This clonotype was counted at least ten times. The chain uses TRBV6-2 or TRBV6-3 and TRBJ2-3; D unresolved. V lost 2 bases to trimming and J lost 9 bases, with 15 bases between them. The CDR3 is 14 amino acids. Germline V lookup: CDR1 MNHEY, CDR2 SVGEGT. The CDR3 sequence: CASSYDYLGETQYF. CDR3 in DNA: TGTGCCAGCAGTTACGATTATTTAGGAGAAACGCAGTATTTT.

This clonotype has ten or more counts. The genes are TRBV7-2 and TRBJ1-3; no definite D call. The CDR3 loop spans 14 amino acids. The V end lost 7 bases, the J end lost 3 bases, and 13 bases lay between the germline ends. Germline CDR1 SGHTA, CDR2 FQGNSA. Written as DNA, the CDR3 is TGTGCCAGCACCCCACCAGGAATTGGAAACACCATATATTTT. Translation gives CASTPPGIGNTIYF. Filled out from reference TRBV7-2 and TRBJ1-3, the complete variable domain reads GAGVSQSPSNKVTEKGKDVELRCDPISGHTALYWYRQSLGQGLEFLIYFQGNSAPDKSGLPSDRFSAERTGGSVSTLTIQRTQQEDSAVYLCASTPPGIGNTIYFGEGSWLTVV.

This clonotype was detected ten times or more. The CDR3 loop is CASSLQARTGELFF. The DNA of the CDR3 is TGCGCCAGCAGCTTACAGGCCCGAACTGGGGAGCTGTTTTTT. The chain carries TRBV5-1 and TRBJ2-2; D is possibly TRBD1 (5 bases). CDR1 and CDR2 from the germline V gene are SGHRS and YFSETQ. The CDR3 contains 14 residues. Between the trimmed V and J ends, which lost 2 bases and 8 bases, there was a span of 13 bases.

This clonotype was found many times. The chain is built from TRBV20-1 and TRBJ1-1; D remains ambiguous. Per the germline V gene, CDR1 is DFQATT and CDR2 is SNEGSKA (reference sequence). This CDR3 is built from 12 residues. In DNA form, the CDR3 reads TGCAGGACATCAAGCATGAACACTGAAGCTTTCTTT. Amino acids: CRTSSMNTEAFF.

This clonotype was counted at least ten times. The V call is TRBV2, the J call TRBJ2-2; a weak D match, TRBD1 (6 bases). The V end lost 2 bases, the J end lost 4 bases, and 11 bases lay between the germline ends. Germline-derived CDR1 and CDR2 are SNHLY and FYNNEI. This CDR3 comprises 15 residues. CDR3 region: CASSERGTGTGELFF. The CDR3 DNA is TGTGCCAGCAGTGAAAGGGGGACGGGCACCGGGGAGCTGTTTTTT.

The chain combines TRBV19 with TRBJ1-6, with 10 positions matching TRBD1. The CDR3 has 17 residues. V gave up 6 bases and J gave up 4 bases; unmatched junction bases: 9. Germline V CDR1 and CDR2: LNHDA, SQIVND (reference sequence). CDR3 coding DNA: TGTGCCAGTAGAGCCCGGGACAGGGGCAATTATAATTCACCCCTCCACTTT. This sequence encodes CASRARDRGNYNSPLHF.

The CDR3 loop reads CASSLGGHRSDTQYF. CDR3 DNA: TGCGCCAGCAGCTTGGGTGGGCATAGGTCAGATACGCAGTATTTT. The J gene is TRBJ2-3, the V gene TRBV5-1; D unclear. Germline CDR1 and CDR2: SGHRS and YFSETQ. Between the trimmed V and J ends, which lost 0 bases and 4 bases, there was a span of 12 bases. The CDR3 runs 15 residues.